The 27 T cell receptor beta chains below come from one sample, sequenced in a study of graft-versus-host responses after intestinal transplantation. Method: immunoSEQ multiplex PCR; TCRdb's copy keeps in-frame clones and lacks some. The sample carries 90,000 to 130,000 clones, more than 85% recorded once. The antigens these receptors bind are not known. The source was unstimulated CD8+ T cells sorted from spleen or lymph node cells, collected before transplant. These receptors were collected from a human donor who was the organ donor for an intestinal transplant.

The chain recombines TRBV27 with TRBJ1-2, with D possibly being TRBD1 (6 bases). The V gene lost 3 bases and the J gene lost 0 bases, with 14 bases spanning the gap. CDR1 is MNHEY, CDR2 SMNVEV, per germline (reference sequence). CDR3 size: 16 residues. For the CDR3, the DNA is TGTGCCAGCAGTTTTCTCGCCCGACAGGCTAACTATGGCTACACCTTC. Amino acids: CASSFLARQANYGYTF.

The CDR3 DNA follows: TGTGCCAGCAGCTTAGGGCATGGCACAGATACGCAGTATTTT. This gives the protein CASSLGHGTDTQYF. The chain links TRBV7-6 to TRBJ2-3, with D uncertain. Between the trimmed V and J ends, which lost 1 base and 1 base, there was a span of 6 bases. The CDR3 totals 14 residues. In germline, CDR1 is SGHVS, CDR2 FNYEAQ.

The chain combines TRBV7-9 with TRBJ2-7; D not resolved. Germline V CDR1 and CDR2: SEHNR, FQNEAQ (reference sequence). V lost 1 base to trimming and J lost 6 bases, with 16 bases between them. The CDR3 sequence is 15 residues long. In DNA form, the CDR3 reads TGTGCCAGCAGCTTAGGCGGTGGGAAGGATCTCGAGCAGTACTTC. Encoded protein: CASSLGGGKDLEQYF.

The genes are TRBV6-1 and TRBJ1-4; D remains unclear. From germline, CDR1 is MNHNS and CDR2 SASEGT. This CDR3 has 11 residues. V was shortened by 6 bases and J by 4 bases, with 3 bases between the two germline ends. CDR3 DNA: TGTGCCAGCAGCCTTAATGAAAAACTGTTTTTT. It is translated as CASSLNEKLFF.

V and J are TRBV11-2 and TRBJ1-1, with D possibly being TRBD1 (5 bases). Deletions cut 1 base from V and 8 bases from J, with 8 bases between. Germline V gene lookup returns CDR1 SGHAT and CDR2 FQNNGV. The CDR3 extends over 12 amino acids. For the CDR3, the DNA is TGTGCCAGCAGCTTAGTCGGGACGGAAGCTTTCTTT. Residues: CASSLVGTEAFF.

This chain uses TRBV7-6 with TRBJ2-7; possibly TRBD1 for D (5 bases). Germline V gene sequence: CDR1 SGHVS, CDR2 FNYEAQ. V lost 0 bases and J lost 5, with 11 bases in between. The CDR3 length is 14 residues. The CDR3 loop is CASSLAGDANEQYF. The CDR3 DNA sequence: TGTGCCAGCAGCTTAGCAGGGGATGCGAACGAGCAGTACTTC.

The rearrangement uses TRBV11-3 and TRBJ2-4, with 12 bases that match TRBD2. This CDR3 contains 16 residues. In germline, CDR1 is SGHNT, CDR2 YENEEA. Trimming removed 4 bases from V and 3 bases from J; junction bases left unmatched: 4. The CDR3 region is CASSSSGRADKNIQYF. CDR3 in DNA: TGTGCCAGCAGCTCTAGCGGGAGGGCCGACAAAAACATTCAGTACTTC.

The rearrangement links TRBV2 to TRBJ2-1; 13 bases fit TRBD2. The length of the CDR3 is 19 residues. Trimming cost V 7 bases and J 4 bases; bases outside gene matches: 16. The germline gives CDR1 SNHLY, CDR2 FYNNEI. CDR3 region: CASTKSGTSGKGLYNEQFF. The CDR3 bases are TGTGCCAGCACCAAATCTGGGACTAGCGGGAAGGGGCTTTACAATGAGCAGTTCTTC.

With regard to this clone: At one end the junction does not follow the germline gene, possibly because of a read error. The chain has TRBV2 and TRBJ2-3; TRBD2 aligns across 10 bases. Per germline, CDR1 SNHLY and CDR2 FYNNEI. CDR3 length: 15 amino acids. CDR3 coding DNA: TGTGCCAGCAGAGAAGGGACTAGCGGCACAGATACGCAGTATTTT. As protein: CASREGTSGTDTQYF.

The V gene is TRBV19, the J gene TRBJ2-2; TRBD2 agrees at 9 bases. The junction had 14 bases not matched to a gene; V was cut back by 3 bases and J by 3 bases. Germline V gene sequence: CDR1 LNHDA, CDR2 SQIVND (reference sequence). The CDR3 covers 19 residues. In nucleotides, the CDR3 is TGTGCCAGTAGTATTCTCCGGGGCGGCGGGAGGGTCGACACCGGGGAGCTGTTTTTT. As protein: CASSILRGGGRVDTGELFF.

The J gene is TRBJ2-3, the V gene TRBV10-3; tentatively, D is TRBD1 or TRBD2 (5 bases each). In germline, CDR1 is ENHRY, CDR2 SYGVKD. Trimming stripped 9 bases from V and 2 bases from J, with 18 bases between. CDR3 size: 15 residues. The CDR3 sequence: CAMGPKGHNTDTQYF. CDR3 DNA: TGTGCCATGGGACCAAAAGGGCACAACACAGATACGCAGTATTTT.

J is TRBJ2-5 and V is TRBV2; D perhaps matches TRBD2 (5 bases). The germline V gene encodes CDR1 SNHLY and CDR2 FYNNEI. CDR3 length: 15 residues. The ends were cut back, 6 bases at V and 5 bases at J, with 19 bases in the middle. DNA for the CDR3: TGTGCCAGCAGCCCAAGCGAGGGAGAGGCCGAGACCCAGTACTTC. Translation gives CASSPSEGEAETQYF.

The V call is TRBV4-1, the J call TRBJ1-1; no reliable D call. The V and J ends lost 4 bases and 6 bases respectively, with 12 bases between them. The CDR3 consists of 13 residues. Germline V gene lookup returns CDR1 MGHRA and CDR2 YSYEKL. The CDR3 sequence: CASSPSWRAEAFF. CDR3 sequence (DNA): TGCGCCAGCAGCCCGTCGTGGAGGGCTGAAGCTTTCTTT.

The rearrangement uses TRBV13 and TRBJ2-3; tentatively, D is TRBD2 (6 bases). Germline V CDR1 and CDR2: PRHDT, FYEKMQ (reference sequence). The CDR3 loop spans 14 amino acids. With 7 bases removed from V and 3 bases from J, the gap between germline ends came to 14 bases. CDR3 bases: TGTGCCAGCACTCAGGAGGGTGGGACAGATACGCAGTATTTT. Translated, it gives CASTQEGGTDTQYF.

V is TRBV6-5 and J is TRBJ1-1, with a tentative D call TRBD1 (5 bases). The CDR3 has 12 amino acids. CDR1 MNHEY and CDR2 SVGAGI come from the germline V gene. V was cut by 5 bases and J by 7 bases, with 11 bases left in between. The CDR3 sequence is CASSPRGHEAFF. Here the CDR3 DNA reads TGTGCCAGCAGTCCAAGAGGACATGAAGCTTTCTTT.

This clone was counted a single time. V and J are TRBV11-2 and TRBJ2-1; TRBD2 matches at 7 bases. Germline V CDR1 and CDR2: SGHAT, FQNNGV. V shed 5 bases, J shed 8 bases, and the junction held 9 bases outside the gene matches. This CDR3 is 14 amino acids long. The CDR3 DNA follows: TGTGCCAGCAGCCCTCGAGTGGGGAGGGATGAGCAGTTCTTC. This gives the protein CASSPRVGRDEQFF.

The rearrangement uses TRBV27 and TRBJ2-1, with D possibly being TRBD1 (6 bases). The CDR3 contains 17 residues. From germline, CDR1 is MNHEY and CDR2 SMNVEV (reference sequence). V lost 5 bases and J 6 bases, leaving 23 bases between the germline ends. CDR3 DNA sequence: TGTGCCAGCAGTCTCCGTCTTGGGACATCGGAGAGCAATGAGCAGTTCTTC. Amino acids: CASSLRLGTSESNEQFF.

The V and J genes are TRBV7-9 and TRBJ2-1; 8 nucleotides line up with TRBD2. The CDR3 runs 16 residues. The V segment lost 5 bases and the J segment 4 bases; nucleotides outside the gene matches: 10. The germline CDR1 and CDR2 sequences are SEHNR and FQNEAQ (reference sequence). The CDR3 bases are TGTGCCAGCAGCATTAGGACTAGCCGTTTGTACAATGAGCAGTTCTTC. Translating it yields CASSIRTSRLYNEQFF.

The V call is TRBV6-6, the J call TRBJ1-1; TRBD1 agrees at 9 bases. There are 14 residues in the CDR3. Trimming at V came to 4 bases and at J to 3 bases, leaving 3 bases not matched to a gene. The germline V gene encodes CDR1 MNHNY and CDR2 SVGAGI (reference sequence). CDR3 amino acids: CASSWGQGHTEAFF. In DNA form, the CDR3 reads TGTGCCAGCAGTTGGGGACAGGGACACACTGAAGCTTTCTTT.

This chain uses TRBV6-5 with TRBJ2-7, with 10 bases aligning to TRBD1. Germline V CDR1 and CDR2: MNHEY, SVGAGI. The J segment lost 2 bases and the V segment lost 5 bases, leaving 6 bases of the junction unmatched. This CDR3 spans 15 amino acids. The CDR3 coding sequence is TGTGCCAGCAGTCCAGGACAGGGGGGGGCCTACGAGCAGTACTTC. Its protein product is CASSPGQGGAYEQYF.

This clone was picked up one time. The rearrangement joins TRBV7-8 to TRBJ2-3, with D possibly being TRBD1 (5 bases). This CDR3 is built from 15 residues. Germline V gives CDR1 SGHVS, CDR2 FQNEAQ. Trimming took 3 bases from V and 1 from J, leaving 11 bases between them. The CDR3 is CASSLTVWGTDTQYF. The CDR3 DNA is TGTGCCAGCAGCTTGACAGTATGGGGCACAGATACGCAGTATTTT.

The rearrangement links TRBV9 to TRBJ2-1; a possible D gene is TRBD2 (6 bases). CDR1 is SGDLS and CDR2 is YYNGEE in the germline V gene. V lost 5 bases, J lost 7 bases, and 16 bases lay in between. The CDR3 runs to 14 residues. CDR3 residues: CASSRSGPANEQFF. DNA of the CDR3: TGTGCCAGCAGTCGTAGCGGACCTGCTAATGAGCAGTTCTTC.

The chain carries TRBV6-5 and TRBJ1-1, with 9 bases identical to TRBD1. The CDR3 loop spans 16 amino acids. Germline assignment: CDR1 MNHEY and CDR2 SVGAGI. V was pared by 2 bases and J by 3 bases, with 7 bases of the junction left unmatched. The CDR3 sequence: CASSYGTGRRDTEAFF. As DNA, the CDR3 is TGTGCCAGCAGTTACGGGACAGGGAGGAGGGACACTGAAGCTTTCTTT.

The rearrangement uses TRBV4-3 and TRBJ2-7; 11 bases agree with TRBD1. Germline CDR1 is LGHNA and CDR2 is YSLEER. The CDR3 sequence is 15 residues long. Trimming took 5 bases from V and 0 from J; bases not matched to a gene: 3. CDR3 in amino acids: CASSAGTGGSYEQYF. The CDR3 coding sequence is TGCGCCAGCAGCGCGGGGACAGGGGGCTCCTACGAGCAGTACTTC.

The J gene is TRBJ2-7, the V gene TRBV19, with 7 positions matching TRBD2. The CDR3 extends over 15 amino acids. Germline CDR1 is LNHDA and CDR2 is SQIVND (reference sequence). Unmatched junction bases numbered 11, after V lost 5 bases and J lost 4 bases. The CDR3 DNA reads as TGTGCCAGTAGTTCGAATAGCGGGTCCCGGTACGAGCAGTACTTC. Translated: CASSSNSGSRYEQYF.

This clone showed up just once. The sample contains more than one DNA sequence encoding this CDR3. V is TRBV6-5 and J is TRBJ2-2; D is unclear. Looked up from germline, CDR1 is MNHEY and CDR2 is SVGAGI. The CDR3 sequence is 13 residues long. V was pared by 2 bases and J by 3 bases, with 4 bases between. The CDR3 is CASSYRDTGELFF. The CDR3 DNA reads TGTGCCAGCAGTTACCGGGACACCGGGGAGCTGTTTTTT.

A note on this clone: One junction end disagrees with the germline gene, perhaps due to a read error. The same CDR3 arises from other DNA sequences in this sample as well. CDR3 residues: CASIRGDTEAFF. The CDR3 DNA reads as TGCGCCAGCATAAGGGGGGATACTGAAGCTTTCTTT. The V and J genes are TRBV2 and TRBJ1-1, with a weak D call TRBD1 (6 bases). Germline V gene lookup returns CDR1 SNHLY and CDR2 FYNNEI. This CDR3 has 12 residues.